This T cell receptor (beta chain) was obtained from a study of follicular helper T cells after annual influenza vaccination. Sequencing of TCRB used Survey level resolution. Clones were read by immunoSEQ multiplex PCR, and TCRdb kept only the in-frame ones, dropping some. The sample holds approximately 11,000 clones, about 80% seen once. The germline V gene has CDR1 ENHRY and CDR2 SYGVKD. The CDR3 runs to 14 residues. Germline trimming cut 7 bases from V and 1 base from J; bases unmatched to any gene: 3. Time point denoted: 2014-2015 season, pre-vaccination. The source of this sequence is an adult who received the influenza vaccine. The specimen comprised CXCR5- memory CD4+ T cells sorted from blood, sampled on the day of influenza vaccination. This chain links TRBV10-3 with TRBJ2-2; 7 bases are a match to TRBD1. DNA of the CDR3: TGTGCCATCACCCGGGACAGGAACACCGGGGAGCTGTTTTTT. The encoded protein is CAITRDRNTGELFF.